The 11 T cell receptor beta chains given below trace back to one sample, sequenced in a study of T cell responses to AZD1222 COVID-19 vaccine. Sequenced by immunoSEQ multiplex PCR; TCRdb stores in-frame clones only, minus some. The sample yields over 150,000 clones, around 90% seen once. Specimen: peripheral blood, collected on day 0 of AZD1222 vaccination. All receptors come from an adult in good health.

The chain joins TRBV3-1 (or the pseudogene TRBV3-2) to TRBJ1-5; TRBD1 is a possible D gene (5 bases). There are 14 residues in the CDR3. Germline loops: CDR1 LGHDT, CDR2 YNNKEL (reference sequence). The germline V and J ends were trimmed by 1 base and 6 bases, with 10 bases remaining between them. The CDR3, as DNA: TGTGCCAGCAGCCAAGGGGGCATGGGTCAGCCCCAGCATTTT. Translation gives CASSQGGMGQPQHF.

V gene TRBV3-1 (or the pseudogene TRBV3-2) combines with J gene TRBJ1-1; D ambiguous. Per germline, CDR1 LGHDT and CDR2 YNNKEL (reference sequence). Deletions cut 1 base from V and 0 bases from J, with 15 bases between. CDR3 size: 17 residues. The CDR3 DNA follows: TGTGCCAGCAGCCAAGCCCGGGATGGGTTCATGAACACTGAAGCTTTCTTT. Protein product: CASSQARDGFMNTEAFF.

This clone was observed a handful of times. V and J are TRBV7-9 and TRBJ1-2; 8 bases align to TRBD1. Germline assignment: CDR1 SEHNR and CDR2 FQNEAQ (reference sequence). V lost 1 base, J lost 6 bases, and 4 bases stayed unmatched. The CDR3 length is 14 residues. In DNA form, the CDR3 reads TGTGCCAGCAGCTTAGGACAGGGGAATGATGGCTACACCTTC. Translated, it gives CASSLGQGNDGYTF.

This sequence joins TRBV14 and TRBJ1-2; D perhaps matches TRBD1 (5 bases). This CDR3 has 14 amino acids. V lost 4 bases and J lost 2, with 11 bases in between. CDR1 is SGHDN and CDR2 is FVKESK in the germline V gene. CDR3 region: CASSLSGRNYGYTF. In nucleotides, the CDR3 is TGTGCCAGCAGCCTCTCGGGACGGAACTATGGCTACACCTTC.

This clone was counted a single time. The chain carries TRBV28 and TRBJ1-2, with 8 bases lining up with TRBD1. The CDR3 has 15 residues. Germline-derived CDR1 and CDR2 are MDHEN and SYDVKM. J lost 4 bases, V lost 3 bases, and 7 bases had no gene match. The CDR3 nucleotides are TGTGCCAGCAGTTTGGGGACAGGAAGCACCTATGGCTACACCTTC. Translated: CASSLGTGSTYGYTF.

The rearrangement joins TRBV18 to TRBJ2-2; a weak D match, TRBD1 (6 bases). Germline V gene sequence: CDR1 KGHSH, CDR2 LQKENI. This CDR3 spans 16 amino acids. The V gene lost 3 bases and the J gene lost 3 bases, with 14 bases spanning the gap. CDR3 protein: CASSPRPGVDTGELFF. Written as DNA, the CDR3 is TGTGCCAGCTCACCGAGGCCAGGGGTCGACACCGGGGAGCTGTTTTTT.

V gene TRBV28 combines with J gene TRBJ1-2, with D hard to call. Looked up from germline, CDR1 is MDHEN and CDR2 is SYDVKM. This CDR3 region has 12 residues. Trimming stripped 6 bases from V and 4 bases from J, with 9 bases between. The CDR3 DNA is TGTGCCAGCAGGGCGCTAGGCTATGGCTACACCTTC. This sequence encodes CASRALGYGYTF.

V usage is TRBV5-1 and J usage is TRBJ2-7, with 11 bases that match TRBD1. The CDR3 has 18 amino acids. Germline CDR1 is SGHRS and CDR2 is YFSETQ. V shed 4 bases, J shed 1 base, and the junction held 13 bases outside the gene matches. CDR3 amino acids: CASSVGQGVSVWSYEQYF. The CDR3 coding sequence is TGCGCCAGCAGCGTGGGACAGGGGGTATCTGTGTGGTCCTACGAGCAGTACTTC.

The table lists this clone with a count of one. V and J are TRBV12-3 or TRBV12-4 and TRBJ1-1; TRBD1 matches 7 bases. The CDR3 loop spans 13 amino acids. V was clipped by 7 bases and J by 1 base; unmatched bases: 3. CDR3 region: CASTRQGNTEAFF. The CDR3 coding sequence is TGTGCCAGCACCCGACAGGGGAACACTGAAGCTTTCTTT.

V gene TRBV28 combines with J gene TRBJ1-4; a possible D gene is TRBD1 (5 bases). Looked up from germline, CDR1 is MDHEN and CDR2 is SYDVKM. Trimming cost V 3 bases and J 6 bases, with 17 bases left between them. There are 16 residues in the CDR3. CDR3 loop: CASSFWDLTKDEKLFF. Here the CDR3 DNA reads TGTGCCAGCAGTTTCTGGGACCTAACGAAGGATGAAAAACTGTTTTTT.

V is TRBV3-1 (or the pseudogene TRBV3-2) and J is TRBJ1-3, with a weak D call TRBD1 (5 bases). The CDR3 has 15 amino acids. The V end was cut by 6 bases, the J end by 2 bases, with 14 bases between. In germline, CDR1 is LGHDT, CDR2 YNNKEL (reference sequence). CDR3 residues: CASSPAGSTGNTIYF. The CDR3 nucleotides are TGTGCCAGCAGTCCCGCAGGGTCGACTGGAAACACCATATATTTT.